This TCR beta chain came from a study of T cells after somatic rescue of genetic block. Germline CDR1 reads MNHNS; CDR2 reads SASEGT. The germline V and J ends were trimmed by 10 bases and 5 bases, with 23 bases remaining between them. The CDR3 loop spans 15 amino acids. This table comes from immunoSEQ multiplex PCR, and its TCRdb copy is limited to in-frame clones, with some not included. This table has tens of thousands of clones, around 90% appearing once. The clonotype comes from a man aged 30-40 years. The chain is built from TRBV6-1 and TRBJ2-5; D is perhaps TRBD1 or TRBD2 (5 bases each). Sequences were obtained from peripheral blood mononuclear cells (PBMCs). The CDR3 spells CATDPSSGLQETQYF. CDR3 in DNA: TGTGCCACAGATCCTTCTTCGGGGCTCCAGGAGACCCAGTACTTC.